The clone carrying this T cell receptor beta chain has just a few counts. Its antigen remains unidentified. The sample belongs to a study of identical twins. A universal primer site was incorporated via template switching, and the cDNA contained unique molecular identifiers. TCRdb analysed the 5' RACE reads with MiXCR anew, one entry per CDR3 protein. This sample carries 500,000 to 550,000 distinct CDR3 sequences, about 20% of them seen once, and the ten largest clones take under 0.95%. The CDR3 runs to 12 residues. The germline gives CDR1 SGHAT, CDR2 FQNNGV. V lost 5 bases, J lost 5 bases, and 4 bases lay in between. Regarding the study as a whole: Reduced insertions were recorded for abundant cord blood beta clonotypes, with no such pattern in memory repertoires.

This same sample was also part of a study on T cells expressing NK-cell markers. From that paper: Alpha-beta TCR T cells were the sole sorting target in several experiments, owing to an anti-gamma-delta TCR antibody.

The sequenced sample consisted of CD4+ T cells sorted from blood. The chain combines TRBV11-2 with TRBJ1-6; unclear D gene. The sequence was collected from a woman in her late teens or twenties in good health. The CDR3 region is CASSPNNSPLHF. The CDR3 DNA reads TGTGCCAGCAGCCCCAATAATTCACCCCTCCACTTT. The full variable domain, rest sourced from reference TRBV11-2 and TRBJ1-6, is EAGVAQSPRYKIIEKRQSVAFWCNPISGHATLYWYQQILGQGPKLLIQFQNNGVVDDSQLPKDRFSAERLKGVDSTLKIQPAKLEDSAVYLCASSPNNSPLHFGNGTRLTVT.